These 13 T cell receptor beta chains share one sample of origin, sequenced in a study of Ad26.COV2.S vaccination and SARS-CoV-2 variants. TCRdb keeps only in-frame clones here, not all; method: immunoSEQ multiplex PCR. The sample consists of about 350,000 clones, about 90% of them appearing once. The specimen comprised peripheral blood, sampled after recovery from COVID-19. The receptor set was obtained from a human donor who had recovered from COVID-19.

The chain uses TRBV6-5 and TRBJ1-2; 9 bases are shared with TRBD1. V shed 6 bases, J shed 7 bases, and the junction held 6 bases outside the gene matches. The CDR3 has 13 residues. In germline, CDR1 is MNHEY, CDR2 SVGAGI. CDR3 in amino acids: CASSPGTGFGYTF. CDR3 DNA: TGTGCCAGCAGCCCCGGGACAGGGTTTGGCTACACCTTC.

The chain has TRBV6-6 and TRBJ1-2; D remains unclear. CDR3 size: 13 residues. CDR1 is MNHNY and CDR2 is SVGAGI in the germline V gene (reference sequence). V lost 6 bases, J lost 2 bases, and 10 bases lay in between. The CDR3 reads CASSSDWNYGYTF. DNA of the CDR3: TGTGCCAGCAGCTCGGACTGGAACTATGGCTACACCTTC.

The CDR3 loop reads CASRGDRLSNQPQHF. Written as DNA, the CDR3 is TGTGCCAGCAGGGGGGACAGGCTTAGCAATCAGCCCCAGCATTTT. This chain connects TRBV2 to TRBJ1-5; 8 nucleotides line up with TRBD1. V lost 6 bases, J lost 0 bases, and 4 bases stayed unmatched. The CDR3 length is 15 residues. Germline-derived CDR1 and CDR2 are SNHLY and FYNNEI.

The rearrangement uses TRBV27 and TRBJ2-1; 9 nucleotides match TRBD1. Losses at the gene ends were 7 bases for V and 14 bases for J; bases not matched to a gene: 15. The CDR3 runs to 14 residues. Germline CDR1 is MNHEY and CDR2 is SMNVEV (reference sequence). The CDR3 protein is CASKARDRVVREFF. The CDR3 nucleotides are TGTGCCAGCAAAGCTCGGGACAGGGTGGTGCGAGAGTTCTTC.

The CDR3 region is CASNFRQLETQYF. CDR3 in DNA: TGTGCCAGCAACTTCAGGCAGTTAGAGACCCAGTACTTC. The chain uses TRBV7-2 and TRBJ2-5; D is ambiguous. CDR1 SGHTA and CDR2 FQGNSA come from the germline V gene. The CDR3 covers 13 residues. Trimming left V 7 bases short and J 4 bases short, with 13 bases between.

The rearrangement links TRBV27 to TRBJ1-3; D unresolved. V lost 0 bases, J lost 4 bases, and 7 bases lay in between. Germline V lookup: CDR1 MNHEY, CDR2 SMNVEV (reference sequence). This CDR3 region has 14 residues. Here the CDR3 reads CASSLSSAGNTIYF. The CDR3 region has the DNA TGTGCCAGCAGTTTATCCTCAGCGGGAAACACCATATATTTT.

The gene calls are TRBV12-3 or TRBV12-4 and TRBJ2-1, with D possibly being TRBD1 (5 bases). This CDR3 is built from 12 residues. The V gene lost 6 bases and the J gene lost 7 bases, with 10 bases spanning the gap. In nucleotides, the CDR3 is TGTGCCAGCAGGGAACCAGGGAATGAGCAGTTCTTC. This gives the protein CASREPGNEQFF.

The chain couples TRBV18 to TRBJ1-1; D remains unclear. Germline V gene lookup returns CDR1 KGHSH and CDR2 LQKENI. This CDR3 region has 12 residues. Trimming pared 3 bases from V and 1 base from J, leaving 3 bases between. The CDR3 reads CASSPQNTEAFF. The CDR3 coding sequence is TGTGCCAGCTCACCCCAGAACACTGAAGCTTTCTTT.

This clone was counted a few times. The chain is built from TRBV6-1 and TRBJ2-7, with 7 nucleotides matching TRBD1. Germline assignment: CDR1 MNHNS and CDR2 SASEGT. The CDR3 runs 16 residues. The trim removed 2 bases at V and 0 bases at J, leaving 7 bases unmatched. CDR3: CASSEWWDSFSYEQYF. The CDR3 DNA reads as TGTGCCAGCAGTGAATGGTGGGACAGCTTCTCCTACGAGCAGTACTTC.

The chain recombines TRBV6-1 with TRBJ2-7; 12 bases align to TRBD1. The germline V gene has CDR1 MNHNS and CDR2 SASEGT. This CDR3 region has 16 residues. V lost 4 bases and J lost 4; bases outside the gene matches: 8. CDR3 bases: TGTGCCAGCAGTGCGTTCCCGGGACAGGGGGCTTACGAGCAGTACTTC. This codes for CASSAFPGQGAYEQYF.

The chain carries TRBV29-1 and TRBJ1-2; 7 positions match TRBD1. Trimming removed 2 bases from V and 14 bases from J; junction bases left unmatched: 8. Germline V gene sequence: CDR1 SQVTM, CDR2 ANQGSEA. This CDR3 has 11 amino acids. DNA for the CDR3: TGCAGCGTTGAACGGGGACAGATCCTGACCTTC. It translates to CSVERGQILTF.

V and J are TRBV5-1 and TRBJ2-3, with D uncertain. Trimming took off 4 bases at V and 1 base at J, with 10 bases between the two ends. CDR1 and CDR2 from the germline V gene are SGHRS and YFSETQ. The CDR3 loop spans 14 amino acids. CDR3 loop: CASSIAVGTDTQYF. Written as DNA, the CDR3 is TGCGCCAGCAGCATCGCCGTAGGCACAGATACGCAGTATTTT.

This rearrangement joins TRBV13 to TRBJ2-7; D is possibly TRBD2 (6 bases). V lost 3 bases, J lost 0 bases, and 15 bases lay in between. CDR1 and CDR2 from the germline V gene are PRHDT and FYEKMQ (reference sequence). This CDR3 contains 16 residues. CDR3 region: CASSLGPRGSSYEQYF. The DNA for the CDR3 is TGTGCCAGCAGCTTGGGTCCCCGGGGGAGCTCCTACGAGCAGTACTTC.